The 17 T cell receptor beta chains below were found in one sample sequenced in a study of neurological immune-mediated disorders. TCRdb reanalysed the 5' RACE reads using MiXCR and keeps one entry per CDR3 protein. The sample lists 50,000 to 60,000 distinct CDR3 sequences; about 2.5% were seen once. What was sequenced was PBMCs. All receptors come from a man in his forties or fifties with multiple sclerosis.

This clonotype came up a few times. The chain combines TRBV2 with TRBJ2-7; unclear D gene. Deletions cut 2 bases from V and 7 bases from J, with 6 bases between. This CDR3 has 11 amino acids. Germline lookup yields CDR1 SNHLY and CDR2 FYNNEI. This CDR3 reads CASSEFQEQYF. The CDR3 DNA reads as TGTGCCAGCAGTGAATTTCAGGAGCAGTACTTC.

This rearrangement joins TRBV7-8 to TRBJ2-2; 9 nucleotides line up with TRBD1. This CDR3 comprises 16 residues. The trim removed 0 bases at V and 7 bases at J, leaving 6 bases unmatched. CDR1 SGHVS and CDR2 FQNEAQ come from the germline V gene. CDR3: CASSLAHRGLYGELFF. The CDR3 DNA is TGTGCCAGCAGCTTAGCCCACAGGGGGCTCTACGGGGAGCTGTTTTTT.

This clonotype was detected many times. The V gene is TRBV27, the J gene TRBJ1-2; 12 bases fit TRBD1. V lost 5 bases and J lost 7; bases outside the gene matches: 11. Germline CDR1 reads MNHEY; CDR2 reads SMNVEV (reference sequence). The CDR3 covers 16 residues. CDR3: CASSPSRGQGAVGYTF. The CDR3, as DNA: TGTGCCAGCAGTCCGAGCCGGGGACAGGGGGCGGTTGGCTACACCTTC.

This clonotype appeared many times. The CDR3 loop reads CASSRLAGGTDTQYF. In nucleotides, the CDR3 is TGTGCCAGCAGTCGACTAGCGGGGGGGACAGATACGCAGTATTTT. The V call is TRBV12-3 or TRBV12-4, the J call TRBJ2-3; 14 bases line up with TRBD2. The CDR3 length is 15 residues. V dropped 5 bases and J dropped 3; count of bases not matched to a gene: 1.

This clonotype was counted ten times or more. The gene calls are TRBV15 and TRBJ2-7; TRBD2 matches 13 bases. The length of the CDR3 is 19 residues. Trimming took 0 bases from V and 3 from J; bases not matched to a gene: 11. Per the germline V gene, CDR1 is LNHNV and CDR2 is YYDKDF (reference sequence). The CDR3 sequence: CATSRDVTSGGNSLYEQYF. The CDR3 nucleotides read TGTGCCACCAGCAGAGATGTGACTAGCGGGGGGAACAGTCTCTACGAGCAGTACTTC.

This clonotype was counted at least ten times. V is TRBV10-3 and J is TRBJ1-4; D gene uncertain. CDR3 length: 14 residues. Per germline, CDR1 ENHRY and CDR2 SYGVKD. Trimming removed 0 bases from V and 7 bases from J, with 9 bases in between. The DNA for the CDR3 is TGTGCCATCAGTGAGTCGATAATTGGTGAAAAACTGTTTTTT. Protein product: CAISESIIGEKLFF.

Ten or more counts support this clonotype. The chain is built from TRBV10-3 and TRBJ1-3, with D tentatively TRBD1 (6 bases). The V end was cut by 4 bases, the J end by 0 bases, with 16 bases between. Germline CDR1 and CDR2: ENHRY and SYGVKD. The CDR3 has 17 residues. The CDR3 here is CAISVGQGTSSGNTIYF. The CDR3 nucleotides read TGTGCCATCAGTGTTGGGCAGGGGACAAGCTCTGGAAACACCATATATTTT.

This clonotype was recorded many times. The chain links TRBV27 to TRBJ1-2; D perhaps matches TRBD1 (5 bases). The CDR3 covers 12 residues. Germline V gene sequence: CDR1 MNHEY, CDR2 SMNVEV (reference sequence). V was shortened by 10 bases and J by 6 bases, with 15 bases between the two germline ends. CDR3 sequence (DNA): TGTGCCACCGGAGGCAGGGCGAATGGCTACACCTTC. Residues: CATGGRANGYTF.

This clonotype has ten or more counts. The chain has TRBV20-1 and TRBJ2-2; perhaps TRBD1 as D (6 bases). Germline loops: CDR1 DFQATT, CDR2 SNEGSKA (reference sequence). V lost 5 bases and J 5 bases, leaving 9 bases between the germline ends. The CDR3 has 12 amino acids. The CDR3 reads CSAGQGTGELFF. Written as DNA, the CDR3 is TGCAGTGCTGGCCAGGGGACCGGGGAGCTGTTTTTT.

This clonotype was seen ten or more times. The J gene is TRBJ2-2, the V gene TRBV3-1; D remains ambiguous. Germline lookup yields CDR1 LGHDT and CDR2 YNNKEL (reference sequence). V lost 4 bases and J 0 bases, leaving 9 bases between the germline ends. CDR3 length: 15 amino acids. Written as DNA, the CDR3 is TGTGCCAGCAGCCTACGCCCTTCGAACACCGGGGAGCTGTTTTTT. It encodes CASSLRPSNTGELFF.

This clonotype was seen at least ten times. The chain uses TRBV5-1 and TRBJ2-5; D remains ambiguous. The CDR3 runs to 13 residues. Germline V gene lookup returns CDR1 SGHRS and CDR2 YFSETQ. V lost 0 bases, J lost 2 bases, and 5 bases lay in between. In DNA form, the CDR3 reads TGCGCCAGCAGCTTGGACGGGCAAGAGACCCAGTACTTC. This sequence encodes CASSLDGQETQYF.

This clonotype was seen ten or more times. The V and J genes are TRBV7-9 and TRBJ2-5, with D unclear. Per germline, CDR1 SEHNR and CDR2 FQNEAQ (reference sequence). This CDR3 comprises 15 residues. Deletions cut 4 bases from V and 5 bases from J, with 17 bases between. The CDR3 protein is CASSYLGSGAETQYF. CDR3 sequence (DNA): TGTGCCAGCAGCTATTTAGGTAGTGGCGCGGAGACCCAGTACTTC.

This clonotype was seen at least ten times. The gene calls are TRBV7-2 and TRBJ1-1; D not certain. Germline CDR1 and CDR2: SGHTA and FQGNSA. Trimming removed 1 base from V and 1 base from J, with 10 bases in between. The CDR3 runs 15 residues. CDR3 loop: CASSLEPGANTEAFF. The DNA of the CDR3 is TGTGCCAGCAGCTTAGAGCCAGGAGCGAACACTGAAGCTTTCTTT.

This clonotype came up many times. The chain recombines TRBV7-2 with TRBJ2-1; 11 nucleotides match TRBD2. The J segment lost 8 bases and the V segment lost 3 bases, leaving 6 bases of the junction unmatched. The CDR3 has 15 residues. Germline loops: CDR1 SGHTA, CDR2 FQGNSA. CDR3 nucleotides: TGTGCCAGCAGCTTTTCTAGCGGGGGGACGGATGAGCAGTTCTTC. Translation: CASSFSSGGTDEQFF.

This clonotype was seen at least ten times. This chain connects TRBV5-4 to TRBJ2-1; tentatively, D is TRBD2 (5 bases). The germline CDR1 and CDR2 sequences are SGHNT and YYREEE (reference sequence). The CDR3 has 13 amino acids. V lost 0 bases and J 8 bases, leaving 9 bases between the germline ends. CDR3 sequence: CASSLERTDEQFF. The CDR3 DNA reads TGTGCCAGCAGCTTGGAGCGGACGGATGAGCAGTTCTTC.

This clonotype appeared many times. This sequence joins TRBV20-1 and TRBJ2-4; TRBD2 is a possible D gene (6 bases). Trimming shortened V by 1 base and J by 6 bases, and 16 bases separated the two germline ends. The germline gives CDR1 DFQATT, CDR2 SNEGSKA (reference sequence). The CDR3 covers 15 residues. The CDR3 coding sequence is TGCAGTGCTAGAGTGGGCAGGGAGGCGGGAAACATTCAGTACTTC. It encodes CSARVGREAGNIQYF.

This clonotype was detected ten times or more. J is TRBJ2-7 and V is TRBV20-1, with TRBD2 matching 10 bases. V shed 6 bases, J shed 5 bases, and the junction held 7 bases outside the gene matches. There are 13 residues in the CDR3. CDR1 and CDR2 from the germline V gene are DFQATT and SNEGSKA (reference sequence). CDR3 DNA sequence: TGCAGTGCCCCGAAGCGGGGGGGCCACGAGCAGTACTTC. Translated: CSAPKRGGHEQYF.